The 3 T cell receptor beta chains below all came from one sample that was sequenced in a study of shared clonotypes between healthy human individuals. The protocol was immunoSEQ multiplex PCR, while the TCRdb copy is restricted to in-frame clones and leaves out a portion. Here the sample spans about 2.4 million clones, under 95% being singletons. Source material: naive CD4+ T cells from PBMCs. As to subset: CD45RA+ positively selected. The receptor source for this set is a man aged 18 to 30 in good health. Some clones in this sample may be carry-over from other donors' samples.

The rearrangement links TRBV28 to TRBJ2-7; 8 bases align to TRBD1. Germline-derived CDR1 and CDR2 are MDHEN and SYDVKM. Trimming at V came to 3 bases and at J to 5 bases, leaving 6 bases not matched to a gene. This CDR3 spans 14 amino acids. The CDR3 sequence: CASSFSGGGHEQYF. The CDR3 region has the DNA TGTGCCAGCAGTTTCTCAGGGGGCGGCCACGAGCAGTACTTC. Complete variable domain (other parts from reference TRBV28 and TRBJ2-7): DVKVTQSSRYLVKRTGEKVFLECVQDMDHENMFWYRQDPGLGLRLIYFSYDVKMKEKGDIPEGYSVSREKKERFSLILESASTNQTSMYLCASSFSGGGHEQYFGPGTRLTVT.

This clone was counted once. The chain is built from TRBV5-4 and TRBJ2-3; a weak D match, TRBD2 (8 bases). The germline gives CDR1 SGHNT, CDR2 YYREEE (reference sequence). The V gene lost 4 bases and the J gene lost 5 bases, with 14 bases spanning the gap. The CDR3 runs to 14 residues. CDR3 residues: CASSREGARDTQYF. For the CDR3, the DNA is TGTGCCAGCAGCCGGGAGGGGGCGCGAGATACGCAGTATTTT.

The V gene is TRBV12-5, the J gene TRBJ2-5; D remains ambiguous. Trimming pared 5 bases from V and 3 bases from J, leaving 4 bases between. From germline, CDR1 is LGHNT and CDR2 FRNRAP. The CDR3 loop spans 11 amino acids. In DNA, the CDR3 is TGTGCTAGTGGTAAAGAAGAGACCCAGTACTTC. Its translation is CASGKEETQYF.